The entry below describes one T cell receptor (beta chain). The antigen remains unidentified. These data originate in a study of shared clonotypes between healthy human individuals. The wider study: Per donor, three plates held CD4 naive cells, three held CD4 memory, two held CD8 naive and one held CD8 memory. Study-wide findings and caveats: It was expected that sequencing depth would affect clonotype sharing among donors.

The table came from immunoSEQ multiplex PCR; TCRdb's copy has only in-frame clones and leaves some out. This table holds some 2 million clones, about 95% found once. Germline V lookup: CDR1 SGHVS, CDR2 FQNEAQ. The V gene end was trimmed by 5 bases and the J gene end by 2 bases; junction bases not matched to a gene: 3. The CDR3 extends over 14 amino acids. The naive CD8 subset, CD45RO-negative cells positively selected for CCR7, excluded terminally differentiated effector memory CD45RA+ cells. This chain joins TRBV7-8 and TRBJ2-7; TRBD2 matches at 10 bases. This TCR was recovered from a man younger than 30 in good health. The sample was naive CD8+ T cells sorted from blood. The CDR3 DNA follows: TGTGCCAGCAGCCAAGGACTAGCGGCCTACGAGCAGTACTTC. Protein product: CASSQGLAAYEQYF.